The present TCR beta chain was sequenced within a study of blood T cell repertoires in COVID-19. Study at large: Samples representing acute and convalescent COVID-19 were sourced from the United States, Italy and Spain.

The CDR3 is 14 amino acids. Germline-derived CDR1 and CDR2 are SGHAT and FQNNGV. The V end lost 1 base, the J end lost 0 bases, and 7 bases lay between the germline ends. The table came from immunoSEQ multiplex PCR; TCRdb's copy has only in-frame clones and leaves some out. The sample has fewer than 300,000 clones, about 90% seen once. This chain joins TRBV11-2 and TRBJ2-7; D remains unclear. Sequencing used peripheral blood. This clonotype originated in a woman in her forties or fifties with acute or convalescent COVID-19. The chain's CDR3 is CASSLAPSSYEQYF. The CDR3 DNA reads TGTGCCAGCAGCTTAGCCCCGAGCTCCTACGAGCAGTACTTC.